A selection of T cell receptor beta chains follows, all from one sample in a study of T cells in localized non-small cell lung cancer. Method: immunoSEQ multiplex PCR; TCRdb's copy keeps in-frame clones and lacks some. The data show some 25,000 clones, with around 88% seen just once and under 6.5% held by the top ten. The sample consisted of peripheral blood, taken before any cancer treatment. All receptors come from a male donor at least 60 years old with stage II squamous cell lung carcinoma. The CDR3 runs from the conserved cysteine through the conserved F or W. D genes are given only for firm matches. Clone size appears in some rows only: once, few, many, or a class for an expanded clone.

>TRBJ1-2|once|TRBV19|.
CASSISRDYGYTF
TGTGCCAGTAGTATAAGCAGGGACTATGGCTACACCTTC
>TRBJ2-2|.|TRBV11-2|.
CASSLRGADTGELFF
TGTGCCAGCAGCTTACGAGGAGCTGACACCGGGGAGCTGTTTTTT
>TRBJ1-1|.|TRBV28|.
CASSPTWTQAFF
TGTGCCAGCAGTCCGACATGGACACAGGCTTTCTTT
>TRBJ1-4|.|TRBV28|.
CASSFIQGDEKLFF
TGTGCCAGCAGTTTCATTCAGGGAGATGAAAAACTGTTTTTT
>TRBJ1-2|.|TRBV27|.
CASSLWRGPRGGYTF
TGTGCCAGCAGTTTATGGCGGGGTCCCCGGGGTGGCTACACCTTC
>TRBJ2-5|.|TRBV6-1|TRBD2
CASSSGLQETQYF
TGTGCCAGCAGTTCGGGACTACAAGAGACCCAGTACTTC
>TRBJ1-5|few|TRBV21-1|.
CASSRDRSMNQPQHF
TGTGCCAGCAGCCGCGACAGGTCGATGAATCAGCCCCAGCATTTT
>TRBJ2-3|.|TRBV9|TRBD2
CASSAASGGPTDTQYF
TGTGCCAGCAGCGCAGCTAGCGGGGGACCCACAGATACGCAGTATTTT
>TRBJ2-1|.|TRBV11-3|TRBD2
CASSLAGAGGFNEQFF
TGTGCCAGCAGCTTAGCTGGGGCGGGAGGTTTCAATGAGCAGTTCTTC
>TRBJ2-2|.|TRBV6-5|.
CASSDTGYTGELFF
TGTGCCAGCAGTGACACAGGGTACACCGGGGAGCTGTTTTTT
>TRBJ1-6|once|TRBV4-3|TRBD1
CASSQGTGRGSPLHF
TGCGCCAGCAGCCAAGGGACAGGGCGAGGATCACCCCTCCACTTT
>TRBJ1-1|.|TRBV9|TRBD1
CASGRQGMNTEAFF
TGTGCCAGCGGAAGACAGGGTATGAACACTGAAGCTTTCTTT
>TRBJ2-1|.|TRBV11-3|.
CASTMMGDPYNEQFF
TGTGCCAGTACCATGATGGGGGACCCCTACAATGAGCAGTTCTTC
>TRBJ1-6|once|TRBV5-4|.
CASTRGGQRSPLHF
TGTGCCAGCACACGTGGGGGGCAGCGGTCACCCCTCCACTTT
>TRBJ1-2|.|TRBV27|.
CASSSGYGYTF
TGTGCCAGCAGTTCGGGCTATGGCTACACCTTC
>TRBJ1-1|.|TRBV5-4|.
CASSLAAAMNTEAFF
TGTGCCAGCAGCTTGGCGGCCGCCATGAACACTGAAGCTTTCTTT
>TRBJ1-2|.|TRBV5-6|.
CASSATYGYTF
TGTGCCAGCAGCGCGACATATGGCTACACCTTC
>TRBJ2-4|.|TRBV1|.
CTSSQDNSGGAAKNIQYF
TGCACCAGCAGCCAAGATAATAGCGGGGGGGCAGCCAAAAACATTCAGTACTTC
>TRBJ2-1|once|TRBV21-1|.
CASTKGTVPPRVWDEQFF
TGTGCCAGCACAAAGGGGACCGTTCCTCCCCGGGTGTGGGATGAGCAGTTCTTC
>TRBJ1-2|.|TRBV5-4|.
CASSSPLRVYGYTF
TGTGCCAGCAGCTCGCCGTTGAGGGTCTATGGCTACACCTTC
>TRBJ2-1|.|TRBV6-5|.
CASSTGHVNNEQFF
TGTGCCAGCAGTACCGGACACGTAAACAATGAGCAGTTCTTC
>TRBJ2-1|.|TRBV12-2|.
CASRLSPRGSSYNEQFF
TGTGCAAGTCGCCTCTCACCCCGGGGGAGCTCCTACAATGAGCAGTTCTTC
>TRBJ2-1|few|TRBV28|TRBD2
CASSRGTSGRNEQFF
TGTGCCAGCAGTCGAGGGACTAGCGGGAGGAATGAGCAGTTCTTC
>TRBJ1-2|.|TRBV5-4|.
CASSFNRDGYTF
TGTGCCAGCAGCTTCAACAGGGACGGCTACACCTTC
>TRBJ2-5|.|TRBV4-3|.
CASSQEERGLAQTQYF
TGCGCCAGCAGCCAAGAAGAGAGAGGGCTAGCCCAGACCCAGTACTTC
>TRBJ2-3|.|TRBV6-1|.
CASSVDRGVDTQYF
TGTGCCAGCAGTGTAGACCGGGGCGTGGATACGCAGTATTTT